The T cell receptor beta chain described here comes from a study of response to subunit inactivated influenza vaccine. With 0 bases removed from V and 2 bases from J, the gap between germline ends came to 9 bases. This CDR3 region has 14 residues. Germline-derived CDR1 and CDR2 are SGHRS and YFSETQ. This clonotype showed up many times. No antigen is known for it. From the RT-PCR reads, TCRdb called clonotypes with MiXCR, one entry per CDR3 protein. In the table there are around 580,000 distinct CDR3 sequences, 12% of which are singletons. Study-wide results and limits: A suggestion made by the authors is that each seasonal influenza vaccination recruits few new T cells.

This TCR derives from a man aged 50-59 years who received an inactivated influenza vaccine. The chain links TRBV5-1 to TRBJ2-7; D is possibly TRBD1 (6 bases). Here the sequenced sample was PBMCs from blood, taken on the day of vaccination. The CDR3 bases are TGCGCCAGCAGCTTGGGCCGGACAGCCTACGAGCAGTACTTC. Amino acids: CASSLGRTAYEQYF.